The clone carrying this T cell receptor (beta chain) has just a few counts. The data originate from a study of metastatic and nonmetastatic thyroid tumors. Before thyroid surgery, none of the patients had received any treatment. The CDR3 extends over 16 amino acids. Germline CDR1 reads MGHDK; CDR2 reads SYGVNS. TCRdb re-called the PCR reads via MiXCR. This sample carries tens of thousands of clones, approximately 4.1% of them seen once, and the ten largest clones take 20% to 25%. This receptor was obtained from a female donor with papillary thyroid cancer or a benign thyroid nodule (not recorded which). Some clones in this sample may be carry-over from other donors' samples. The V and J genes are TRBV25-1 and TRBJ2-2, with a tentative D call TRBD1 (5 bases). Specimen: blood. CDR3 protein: CARSDLGPENTGELFF. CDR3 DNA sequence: TGTGCAAGAAGTGACTTGGGGCCGGAGAACACCGGGGAGCTGTTTTTT.